One and the same sample provided the 18 T cell receptor beta chains below, sequenced in a study of blood T cell repertoires in COVID-19. Generated by immunoSEQ multiplex PCR, the TCRdb table keeps only in-frame clones and is missing some. The data contain about 40,000 clones, 80% to 90% of them singletons. Specimen: peripheral blood. These receptors were taken from a woman in her 70s with acute or convalescent COVID-19.

V gene TRBV2 combines with J gene TRBJ1-2; D gene uncertain. Germline V gene sequence: CDR1 SNHLY, CDR2 FYNNEI. V gave up 6 bases and J gave up 2 bases, with 10 bases separating them. The CDR3 runs to 13 residues. DNA for the CDR3: TGTGCCAGCAGCGCTGAGCGGAACTATGGCTACACCTTC. Translation gives CASSAERNYGYTF.

This clone came up a few times. The V gene is TRBV24-1, the J gene TRBJ1-2, with D uncertain. The V end lost 5 bases, the J end lost 5 bases, and 8 bases lay between the germline ends. In germline, CDR1 is KGHDR, CDR2 SFDVKD. The CDR3 is 12 amino acids. The CDR3 nucleotides read TGTGCCACCAGTGTGGGCAGTTATGGCTACACCTTC. Translating gives CATSVGSYGYTF.

The chain employs TRBV2 and TRBJ2-5; D perhaps matches TRBD2 (6 bases). The CDR3 loop spans 15 amino acids. Trimming shortened V by 2 bases and J by 3 bases, and 13 bases separated the two germline ends. Germline V gene sequence: CDR1 SNHLY, CDR2 FYNNEI. CDR3 sequence: CASSERTTLEETQYF. The CDR3 nucleotides read TGTGCCAGCAGTGAACGGACTACGCTCGAAGAGACCCAGTACTTC.

The rearrangement uses TRBV28 and TRBJ1-4; D not resolved. Germline V lookup: CDR1 MDHEN, CDR2 SYDVKM. Trimming removed 3 bases at V and 8 bases at J, with 7 bases between. The CDR3 is made up of 12 amino acids. For the CDR3, the DNA is TGTGCCAGCAGTTTGTCGAGGGAAAAACTGTTTTTT. Encoded protein: CASSLSREKLFF.

This rearrangement joins TRBV5-5 to TRBJ2-5; a possible D gene is TRBD1 (5 bases). Germline assignment: CDR1 SGHKS and CDR2 YYEKEE (reference sequence). Trimming took off 4 bases at V and 3 bases at J, with 13 bases between the two ends. CDR3 size: 14 residues. CDR3 loop: CASSRRQGEETQYF. CDR3 in DNA: TGTGCCAGCAGCCGTCGGCAGGGCGAAGAGACCCAGTACTTC.

V usage is TRBV5-1 and J usage is TRBJ2-5; 8 bases line up with TRBD2. The J segment lost 5 bases and the V segment lost 0 bases, leaving 9 bases of the junction unmatched. The CDR3 contains 16 residues. The germline V gene encodes CDR1 SGHRS and CDR2 YFSETQ. In DNA, the CDR3 is TGCGCCAGCAGCTTGGCCCCCGGGACTAGGGATGAGACCCAGTACTTC. The encoded protein is CASSLAPGTRDETQYF.

The V gene is TRBV7-2, the J gene TRBJ1-1; D is unclear. The germline gives CDR1 SGHTA, CDR2 FQGNSA. The germline V and J ends were trimmed by 5 bases and 4 bases, with 14 bases remaining between them. The CDR3 spans 14 residues. The CDR3 reads CASSHETTGTEAFF. The CDR3 nucleotides are TGTGCCAGCAGCCACGAAACGACTGGCACTGAAGCTTTCTTT.

This clone was detected only a few times. This CDR3 is CASSLGGSYEQYV. The CDR3 nucleotides are TGTGCCAGCAGTTTAGGCGGGAGCTACGAGCAGTACGTC. The genes are TRBV12-3 or TRBV12-4 and TRBJ2-7, with 7 bases aligning to TRBD2. With V trimmed by 1 base and J by 3 bases, 0 bases remained unmatched. This CDR3 is built from 13 residues.

The V call is TRBV10-3, the J call TRBJ1-3; no firm D call. In germline, CDR1 is ENHRY, CDR2 SYGVKD. Trimming cost V 3 bases and J 0 bases, with 6 bases left between them. The CDR3 length is 14 residues. CDR3 bases: TGTGCCATCAGTGATTCGGTCTCTGGAAACACCATATATTTT. It codes for CAISDSVSGNTIYF.

The V gene is TRBV11-2, the J gene TRBJ2-5; D is possibly TRBD1 (5 bases). V was pared by 5 bases and J by 4 bases, with 14 bases between. The CDR3 consists of 14 residues. The germline V gene encodes CDR1 SGHAT and CDR2 FQNNGV. CDR3 bases: TGTGCCAGCAGCCTACAGGTGTACGGAGAGACCCAGTACTTC. As protein: CASSLQVYGETQYF.

This chain links TRBV3-1 (or the pseudogene TRBV3-2) with TRBJ1-5; D possibly corresponds to TRBD1 (6 bases). The V gene lost 4 bases and the J gene lost 2 bases, with 15 bases spanning the gap. Germline CDR1 reads LGHDT; CDR2 reads YNNKEL (reference sequence). The CDR3 is 16 amino acids. DNA for the CDR3: TGTGCCAGCAGCCTCGGGACACCGACGGGCAATCAGCCCCAGCATTTT. It specifies CASSLGTPTGNQPQHF.

This clone was counted between two and nine times. CDR3 coding DNA: TGTGCCAGCAGTCGGGACAGGAACACTGAAGCTTTCTTT. This encodes CASSRDRNTEAFF. This chain uses TRBV6-5 with TRBJ1-1; 7 bases match TRBD1. The CDR3 totals 13 residues. The germline V gene encodes CDR1 MNHEY and CDR2 SVGAGI. J gave up 1 base and V 5 bases, and 1 base lay outside the gene matches.

The chain joins TRBV28 to TRBJ1-1; D perhaps matches TRBD1 (6 bases). Germline CDR1 is MDHEN and CDR2 is SYDVKM. CDR3 length equals 14 residues. Trimming shortened V by 6 bases and J by 5 bases, and 16 bases separated the two germline ends. CDR3 DNA sequence: TGTGCCAGCAGCCGAATCGGGACATTTACTGAAGCTTTCTTT. This gives the protein CASSRIGTFTEAFF.

Here the CDR3 reads CASGQGYGYTF. In DNA form, the CDR3 reads TGTGCCAGCGGGCAGGGGTACGGCTACACCTTC. The J gene is TRBJ1-2, the V gene TRBV25-1, with D perhaps matching TRBD1 (6 bases). Germline assignment: CDR1 MGHDK and CDR2 SYGVNS. The V end lost 8 bases, the J end lost 8 bases, and 12 bases lay between the germline ends. CDR3 length: 11 residues.

The chain links TRBV12-3 or TRBV12-4 to TRBJ2-1; TRBD2 agrees at 7 bases. The V and J ends lost 6 bases and 12 bases, in that order; junction bases with no gene match: 11. This CDR3 is 13 amino acids long. The DNA for the CDR3 is TGTGCCAGCAGGGCCTCTAGCGGACCATGGCAGTTCTTC. It translates to CASRASSGPWQFF.

This chain links TRBV5-8 with TRBJ2-7, with D possibly matching TRBD2 (5 bases). Germline V CDR1 and CDR2: SGHTS, YDEGEE. The CDR3 runs 13 residues. Deletions cut 5 bases from V and 6 bases from J, with 15 bases between. Here the CDR3 DNA reads TGTGCCAGCAGGAAGCGGAGTGGGGTCGAGCAGTACGTC. Protein product: CASRKRSGVEQYV.

The chain uses TRBV19 and TRBJ1-6, with D maybe TRBD1 (5 bases). Germline V gene data show CDR1 as LNHDA and CDR2 as SQIVND (reference sequence). The CDR3 is made up of 17 amino acids. The V end was cut by 3 bases, the J end by 4 bases, with 16 bases between. CDR3 loop: CASSMGLPGIYNSPLHF. The CDR3 DNA follows: TGTGCCAGTAGTATGGGACTCCCTGGAATATATAATTCACCCCTCCACTTT.

V is TRBV6-5 and J is TRBJ2-3; 10 positions match TRBD2. V gave up 7 bases and J gave up 1 base; unmatched junction bases: 5. Germline CDR1 MNHEY, CDR2 SVGAGI. The CDR3 has 15 amino acids. The DNA for the CDR3 is TGTGCCAGCACCGTAGCGGGGGGAGGCACAGATACGCAGTATTTT. Encoded protein: CASTVAGGGTDTQYF.